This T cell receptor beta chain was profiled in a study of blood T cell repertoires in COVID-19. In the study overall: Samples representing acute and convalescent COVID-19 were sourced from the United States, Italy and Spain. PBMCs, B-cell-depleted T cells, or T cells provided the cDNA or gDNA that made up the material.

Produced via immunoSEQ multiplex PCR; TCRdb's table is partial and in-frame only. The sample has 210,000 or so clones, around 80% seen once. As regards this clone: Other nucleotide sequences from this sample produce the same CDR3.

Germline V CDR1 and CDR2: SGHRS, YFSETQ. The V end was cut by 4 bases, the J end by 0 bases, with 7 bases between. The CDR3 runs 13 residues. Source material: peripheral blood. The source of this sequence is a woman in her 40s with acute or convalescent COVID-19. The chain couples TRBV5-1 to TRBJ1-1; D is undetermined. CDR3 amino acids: CASSPGLNTEAFF. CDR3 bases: TGCGCCAGCAGCCCGGGTCTGAACACTGAAGCTTTCTTT.